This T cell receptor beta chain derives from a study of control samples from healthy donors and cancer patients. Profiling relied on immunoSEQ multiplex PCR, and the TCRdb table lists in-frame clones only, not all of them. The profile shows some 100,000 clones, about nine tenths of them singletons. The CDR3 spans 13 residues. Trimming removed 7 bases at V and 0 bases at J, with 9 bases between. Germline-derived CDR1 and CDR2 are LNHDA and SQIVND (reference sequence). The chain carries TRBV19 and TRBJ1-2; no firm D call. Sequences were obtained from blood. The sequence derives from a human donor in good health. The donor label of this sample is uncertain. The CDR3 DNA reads TGTGCCAGTACCACCCGAACTAACTATGGCTACACCTTC. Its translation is CASTTRTNYGYTF.